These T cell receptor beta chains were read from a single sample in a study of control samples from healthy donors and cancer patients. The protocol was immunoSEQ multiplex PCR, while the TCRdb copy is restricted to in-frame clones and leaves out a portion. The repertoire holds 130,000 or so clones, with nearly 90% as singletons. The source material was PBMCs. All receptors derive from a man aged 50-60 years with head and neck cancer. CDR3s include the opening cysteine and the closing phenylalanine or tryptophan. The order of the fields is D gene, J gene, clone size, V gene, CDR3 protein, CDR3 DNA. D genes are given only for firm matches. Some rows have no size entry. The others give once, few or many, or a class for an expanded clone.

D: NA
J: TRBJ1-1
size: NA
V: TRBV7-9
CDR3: CASSLKGNEAFF
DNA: TGTGCCAGCAGCTTGAAAGGGAATGAAGCTTTCTTT

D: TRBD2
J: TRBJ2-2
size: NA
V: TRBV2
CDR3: CASSVSGGVTGELFF
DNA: TGTGCCAGCAGTGTTAGCGGGGGAGTCACCGGGGAGCTGTTTTTT

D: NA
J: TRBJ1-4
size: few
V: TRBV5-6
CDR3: CASSGGFRTRYEKLFF
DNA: TGTGCCAGCAGCGGGGGGTTTCGGACGAGGTATGAAAAACTGTTTTTT

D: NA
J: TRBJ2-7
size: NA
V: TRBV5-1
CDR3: CASPPDSTLLEQYF
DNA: TGCGCCAGCCCTCCGGACAGCACCCTACTGGAGCAGTACTTC

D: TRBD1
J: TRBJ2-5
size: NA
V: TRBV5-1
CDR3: CASSPGQKETQYF
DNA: TGCGCCAGCAGCCCGGGACAGAAAGAGACCCAGTACTTC

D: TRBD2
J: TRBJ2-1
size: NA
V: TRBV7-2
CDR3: CASSLKKGGRLNEQFF
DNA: TGTGCCAGCAGCCTTAAGAAGGGCGGGAGATTGAATGAGCAGTTCTTC

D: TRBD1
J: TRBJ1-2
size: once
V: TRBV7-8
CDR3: CASSSRDRDVNYGYTF
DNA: TGTGCCAGCAGCTCCCGGGACAGGGACGTTAACTATGGCTACACCTTC

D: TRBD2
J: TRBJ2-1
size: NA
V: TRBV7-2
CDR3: CASSPTSGGFDNEQFF
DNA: TGTGCCAGCAGCCCGACTAGCGGGGGGTTTGACAATGAGCAGTTCTTC

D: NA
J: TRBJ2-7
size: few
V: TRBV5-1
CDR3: CASSPGQFRGEQYF
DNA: TGCGCCAGCAGCCCTGGACAGTTCAGGGGCGAGCAGTACTTC

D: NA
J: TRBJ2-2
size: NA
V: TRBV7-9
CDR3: CASSFVAGELFF
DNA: TGTGCCAGCAGCTTCGTGGCCGGGGAGCTGTTTTTT

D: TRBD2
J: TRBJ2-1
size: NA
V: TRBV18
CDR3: CASSLGTSGSGDEQFF
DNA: TGTGCCAGCTCACTCGGGACTAGCGGGAGTGGTGATGAGCAGTTCTTC

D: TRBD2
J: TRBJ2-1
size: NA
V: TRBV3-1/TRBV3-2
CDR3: CASSQGTSGGHNEQFF
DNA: TGTGCCAGCAGCCAAGGGACTAGCGGGGGACACAATGAGCAGTTCTTC

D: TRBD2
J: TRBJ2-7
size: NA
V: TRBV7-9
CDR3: CASSSPTLAGVVSYEQYF
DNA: TGTGCCAGCAGCTCGCCCACTCTAGCGGGAGTGGTCTCCTACGAGCAGTACTTC

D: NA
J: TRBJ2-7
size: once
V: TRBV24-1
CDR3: CATSDTGPGQSYEQYF
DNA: TGTGCCACCAGTGACACTGGCCCGGGACAATCCTACGAGCAGTACTTC

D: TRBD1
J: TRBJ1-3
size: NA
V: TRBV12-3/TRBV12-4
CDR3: CASRPGQGNTIYF
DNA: TGTGCCAGCAGACCGGGACAGGGAAACACCATATATTTT

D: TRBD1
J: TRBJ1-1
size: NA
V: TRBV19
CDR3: CASIDPGQRAEAFF
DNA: TGTGCCAGTATTGATCCGGGACAGAGAGCTGAAGCTTTCTTT

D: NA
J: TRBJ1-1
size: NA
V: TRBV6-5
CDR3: CASSSGGQLNTEAFF
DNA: TGTGCCAGCAGTTCAGGCGGGCAGTTGAACACTGAAGCTTTCTTT

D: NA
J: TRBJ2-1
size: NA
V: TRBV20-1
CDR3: CSASGGAESYNEQFF
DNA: TGCAGTGCTAGTGGGGGGGCAGAAAGCTACAATGAGCAGTTCTTC

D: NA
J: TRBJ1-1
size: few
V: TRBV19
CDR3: CASSPRRGGTEAFF
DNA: TGTGCCAGTAGCCCGCGACGGGGGGGGACTGAAGCTTTCTTT

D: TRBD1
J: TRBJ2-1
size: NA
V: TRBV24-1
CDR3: CATSDAQGAWNEQFF
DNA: TGTGCCACCAGTGATGCTCAGGGGGCATGGAATGAGCAGTTCTTC

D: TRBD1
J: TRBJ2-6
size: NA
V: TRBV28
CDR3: CASSLWDRGANVLTF
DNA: TGTGCCAGCAGTTTGTGGGACAGAGGGGCCAACGTCCTGACTTTC

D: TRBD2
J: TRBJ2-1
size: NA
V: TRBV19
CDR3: CASSIGTSGNYEQFF
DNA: TGTGCCAGTAGTATAGGTACTAGCGGCAACTATGAGCAGTTCTTC

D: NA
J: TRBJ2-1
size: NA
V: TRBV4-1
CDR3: CASSFTPPGLHEQFF
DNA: TGCGCCAGCAGCTTCACTCCTCCGGGACTCCATGAGCAGTTCTTC

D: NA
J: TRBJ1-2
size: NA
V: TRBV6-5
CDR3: CASSSLAGSNYGYTF
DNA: TGTGCCAGCAGTTCCCTTGCAGGTTCTAACTATGGCTACACCTTC